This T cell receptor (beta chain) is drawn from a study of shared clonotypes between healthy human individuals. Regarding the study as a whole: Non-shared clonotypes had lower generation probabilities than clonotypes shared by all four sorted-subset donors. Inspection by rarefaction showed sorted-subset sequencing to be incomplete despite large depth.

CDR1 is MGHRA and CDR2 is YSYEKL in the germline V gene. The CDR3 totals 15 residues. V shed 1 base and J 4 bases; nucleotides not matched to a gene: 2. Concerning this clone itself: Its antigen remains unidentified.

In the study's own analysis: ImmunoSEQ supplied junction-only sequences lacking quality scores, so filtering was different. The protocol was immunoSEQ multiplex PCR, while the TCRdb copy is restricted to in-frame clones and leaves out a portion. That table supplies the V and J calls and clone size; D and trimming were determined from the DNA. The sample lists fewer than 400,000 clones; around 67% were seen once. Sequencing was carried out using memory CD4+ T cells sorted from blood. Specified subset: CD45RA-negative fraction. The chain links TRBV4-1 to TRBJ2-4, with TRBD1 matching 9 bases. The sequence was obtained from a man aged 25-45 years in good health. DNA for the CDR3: TGCGCCAGCAGCCAAGTCGGGACAGGGAAAAACATTCAGTACTTC. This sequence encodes CASSQVGTGKNIQYF.